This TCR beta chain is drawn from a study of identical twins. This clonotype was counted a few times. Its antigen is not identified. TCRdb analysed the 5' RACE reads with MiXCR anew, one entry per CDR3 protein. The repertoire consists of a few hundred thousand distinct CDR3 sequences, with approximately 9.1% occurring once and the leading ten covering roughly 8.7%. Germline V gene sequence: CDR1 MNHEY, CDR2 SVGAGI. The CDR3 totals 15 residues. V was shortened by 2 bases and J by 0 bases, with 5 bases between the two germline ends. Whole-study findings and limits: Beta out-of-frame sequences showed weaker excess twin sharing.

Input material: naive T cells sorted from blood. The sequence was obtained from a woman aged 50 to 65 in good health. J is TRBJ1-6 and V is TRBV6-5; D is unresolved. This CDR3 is CASSYRSSYNSPLHF. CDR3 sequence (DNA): TGTGCCAGCAGTTACCGGAGCTCCTATAATTCACCCCTCCACTTT.